Below, 17 T cell receptor beta chains from the same sample are listed, as sequenced in a study of blood T cell dynamics during melanoma immunotherapy. Noted time point: pre-treatment baseline. Only in-frame clones appear in the TCRdb table, and some are missing; sequencing was by immunoSEQ multiplex PCR. The top ten hold over 11% of the sample, which has several thousand clones, approximately 80% seen once. The source was blood, collected from a patient treated with checkpoint blockade. These receptors were taken from a human donor with melanoma.

The V and J genes are TRBV11-2 and TRBJ1-1; a possible D gene is TRBD1 (5 bases). V was trimmed by 6 bases and J by 5 bases, leaving 16 bases between them. The CDR3 is 14 amino acids. Germline assignment: CDR1 SGHAT and CDR2 FQNNGV. The DNA of the CDR3 is TGTGCCAGCAGTTTTGGGGGGTCAGGGACTGAAGCTTTCTTT. Amino acid sequence: CASSFGGSGTEAFF.

The rearrangement links TRBV6-1 to TRBJ2-5; 8 bases are a match to TRBD1. The J call may not be correct, given that the DNA end is closer to TRBJ2-7. Germline V gene lookup returns CDR1 MNHNS and CDR2 SASEGT. The CDR3 runs to 13 residues. In DNA form, the CDR3 reads TGTGCCAGCAGTGGTACAGGGGGCTACGAGCAGTACTTC. Protein sequence: CASSGTGGYEQYF.

The J gene is TRBJ1-4, the V gene TRBV5-8, with TRBD1 identical over 9 bases. After removal of 4 bases from V and 7 bases from J, the junction contained 5 bases not matched to a gene. Germline loops: CDR1 SGHTS, CDR2 YDEGEE. This CDR3 spans 14 amino acids. CDR3 bases: TGTGCCAGCAGCCAAGGACAGGGGATTGAAAAACTGTTTTTT. Translated, it gives CASSQGQGIEKLFF.

The rearrangement uses TRBV7-9 and TRBJ2-7, with D maybe TRBD2 (5 bases). CDR3 size: 17 residues. From germline, CDR1 is SEHNR and CDR2 FQNEAQ (reference sequence). V was cut by 3 bases and J by 4 bases, with 22 bases left in between. The CDR3 DNA reads TGTGCCAGCAGCTTGCTCGGTCGGGAAGGTGAACTTTACGAGCAGTACTTC. This encodes CASSLLGREGELYEQYF.

This clone came up once. The chain carries TRBV27 and TRBJ1-2, with 8 bases matching TRBD1. Germline V gives CDR1 MNHEY, CDR2 SMNVEV (reference sequence). The CDR3 is made up of 13 amino acids. V lost 8 bases, J lost 2 bases, and 4 bases stayed unmatched. Here the CDR3 DNA reads TGTGCCAGCCGAAGGACAGGGAACTATGGCTACACCTTC. Translation gives CASRRTGNYGYTF.

The J gene is TRBJ1-1, the V gene TRBV9; D gene unclear. V lost 4 bases to trimming and J lost 6 bases, with 13 bases between them. This CDR3 contains 13 residues. Looked up from germline, CDR1 is SGDLS and CDR2 is YYNGEE. CDR3 sequence reads: CASSTRARAEAFF. The CDR3 nucleotides are TGTGCCAGCAGCACCCGGGCCCGGGCTGAAGCTTTCTTT.

This clone has more than one count but fewer than ten. In DNA, the CDR3 is TGTGCCAGCTCACCCGGCCCCGGGACGGAAGGAAACACCATATATTTT. Protein sequence: CASSPGPGTEGNTIYF. The chain employs TRBV18 and TRBJ1-3, with a possible D match to TRBD1 (5 bases). The CDR3 is 16 residues long. V lost 3 bases and J lost 4, with 16 bases in between. The germline CDR1 and CDR2 sequences are KGHSH and LQKENI. Based on the CDR3 plus reference TRBV18 and TRBJ1-3, the full variable domain is NAGVMQNPRHLVRRRGQEARLRCSPMKGHSHVYWYRQLPEEGLKFMVYLQKENIIDESGMPKERFSAEFPKEGPSILRIQQVVRGDSAAYFCASSPGPGTEGNTIYFGEGSWLTVV.

The rearrangement links TRBV6-4 to TRBJ2-1; D unclear. CDR1 and CDR2 from the germline V gene are MRHNA and SNTAGT. There are 13 residues in the CDR3. Trimming pared 1 base from V and 9 bases from J, leaving 10 bases between. DNA of the CDR3: TGTGCCAGCAGTGACTTCGTAGACGGTGAGCAGTTCTTC. Protein: CASSDFVDGEQFF.

V usage is TRBV6-1 and J usage is TRBJ1-2; D possibly corresponds to TRBD1 (6 bases). Trimming stripped 0 bases from V and 0 bases from J, with 8 bases between. The CDR3 sequence is 15 residues long. Germline V lookup: CDR1 MNHNS, CDR2 SASEGT. DNA for the CDR3: TGTGCCAGCAGTGAAGCACAGGGAGCTAACTATGGCTACACCTTC. Residues: CASSEAQGANYGYTF.

This chain uses TRBV19 with TRBJ1-5, with D perhaps TRBD1 (6 bases). This CDR3 has 16 residues. Germline V gene lookup returns CDR1 LNHDA and CDR2 SQIVND (reference sequence). The V end was cut by 7 bases, the J end by 2 bases, with 18 bases between. CDR3 sequence reads: CASTPRVDRGNQPQHF. The DNA for the CDR3 is TGTGCCAGTACCCCGCGGGTGGACAGAGGCAATCAGCCCCAGCATTTT. Looking up the rest from reference TRBV19 and TRBJ1-5 gives the full variable domain: DGGITQSPKYLFRKEGQNVTLSCEQNLNHDAMYWYRQDPGQGLRLIYYSQIVNDFQKGDIAEGYSVSREKKESFPLTVTSAQKNPTAFYLCASTPRVDRGNQPQHFGDGTRLSIL.

J is TRBJ1-1 and V is TRBV20-1; unclear D gene. Germline CDR1 DFQATT, CDR2 SNEGSKA (reference sequence). V dropped 1 base and J dropped 4 bases, with 4 bases sitting between them. This CDR3 has 11 residues. In DNA, the CDR3 is TGCAGTGCTAGAGGTTTCACTGAAGCTTTCTTT. Protein: CSARGFTEAFF.

This clone was seen a single time. The rearrangement uses TRBV7-2 and TRBJ1-1; unclear D gene. CDR1 and CDR2 from the germline V gene are SGHTA and FQGNSA. The length of the CDR3 is 14 residues. V was trimmed by 1 base and J by 4 bases, leaving 10 bases between them. CDR3 nucleotide sequence: TGTGCCAGCAGCTTAGTAGTGCGGAGCACTGAAGCTTTCTTT. Its protein product is CASSLVVRSTEAFF.

The chain uses TRBV28 and TRBJ1-3, with a tentative D call TRBD1 (6 bases). There are 14 residues in the CDR3. Per germline, CDR1 MDHEN and CDR2 SYDVKM. V lost 6 bases and J lost 3, with 12 bases in between. CDR3 coding DNA: TGTGCCAGCAGAGAAGGGGGGGGTGGAAACACCATATATTTT. It translates to CASREGGGGNTIYF.

The J gene is TRBJ1-6, the V gene TRBV4-3; no clear D gene. The length of the CDR3 is 13 residues. Per the germline V gene, CDR1 is LGHNA and CDR2 is YSLEER. Trimming left V 4 bases short and J 9 bases short, with 10 bases between. CDR3 DNA sequence: TGCGCCAGCAGCCTGTTCGGGCCTTCACCCCTCCACTTT. This encodes CASSLFGPSPLHF.

The rearrangement links TRBV27 to TRBJ2-7; D is possibly TRBD1 or TRBD2 (5 bases each). Trimming removed 6 bases at V and 2 bases at J, with 17 bases between. The CDR3 loop spans 15 amino acids. Germline CDR1 is MNHEY and CDR2 is SMNVEV (reference sequence). The DNA for the CDR3 is TGTGCCAGCAGCTTCAACCCGGGGCCCCCCTACGAGCAGTACTTC. This gives the protein CASSFNPGPPYEQYF.

The chain joins TRBV10-1 to TRBJ2-6; D gene uncertain. In germline, CDR1 is WNHNN, CDR2 SYGVQD (reference sequence). V was cut by 3 bases and J by 0 bases, with 15 bases left in between. The CDR3 loop spans 18 amino acids. The CDR3 nucleotides are TGCGCCAGCAGTGAATCCCCGGGCCCTAGCTCTGGGGCCAACGTCCTGACTTTC. Residues: CASSESPGPSSGANVLTF.

The chain links TRBV7-2 to TRBJ2-7, with D tentatively TRBD2 (5 bases). The V gene lost 1 base and the J gene lost 7 bases, with 14 bases spanning the gap. The CDR3 length is 14 residues. Germline V gives CDR1 SGHTA, CDR2 FQGNSA. CDR3 residues: CASSLDLMTGEQYF. CDR3 coding DNA: TGTGCCAGCAGCTTAGATCTTATGACGGGGGAGCAGTACTTC.